Listed below are T cell receptor beta chains from one sample, sequenced in a study of T cell repertoires in cytomegalovirus infection. TCRdb ran MiXCR on the reads and lists one entry per CDR3 protein. The sample contains about 530,000 distinct CDR3 sequences, roughly 29% of which appear only once. The source material was PBMCs. These receptor sequences come from a human donor in good health (CMV status not recorded). Some clones in this sample may be carry-over from other donors' samples. CDR3s include the opening cysteine and the closing phenylalanine or tryptophan. The order of the fields is V gene, D gene, J gene, clone size, CDR3 length, CDR3 DNA, CDR3 protein. D genes are given only for firm matches. Rows may omit the clone size; those that give it use once, few, many or a size class.

TRBV6-5	-	TRBJ2-3	-	14	TGTGCCAGCAGACCGAGGAGGCGCACAGATACGCAGTATTTT	CASRPRRRTDTQYF
TRBV7-2	-	TRBJ2-3	many	12	TGTGCCAGCAGCCCTACTCACGATACGCAGTATTTT	CASSPTHDTQYF
TRBV20-1	-	TRBJ2-2	-	14	TGCAGTGCTAGGCTACTAGGAAACACCGGGGAGCTGTTTTTT	CSARLLGNTGELFF
TRBV7-3	-	TRBJ2-7	-	15	TGTGCCAGCAGCTTATCCAGTTTGGCACCCTACGAGCAGTACTTC	CASSLSSLAPYEQYF
TRBV12-3/TRBV12-4	-	TRBJ2-5	-	15	TGTGCCAGCAGTTTTGGGGGCCGGTTTCAAGAGACCCAGTACTTC	CASSFGGRFQETQYF
TRBV28	TRBD1	TRBJ1-1	few	15	TGTGCCAGCAGTTATGCAGGGGGAATGAACACTGAAGCTTTCTTT	CASSYAGGMNTEAFF
TRBV7-6	-	TRBJ1-6	many	16	TGTGCCAGCAGCTTAAACCCCCCCCGAGGAAATTCACCCCTCCACTTT	CASSLNPPRGNSPLHF
TRBV7-2	-	TRBJ1-2	-	11	TGTGCCAGCGCCCGGAAAGGGGGCTACACCTTC	CASARKGGYTF
TRBV20-1	TRBD2	TRBJ2-5	-	14	TGCAGTGCTACGTCGGGACTAGCGGACGAGACCCAGTACTTC	CSATSGLADETQYF
TRBV6-1	TRBD1	TRBJ1-1	few	18	TGTGCCAGCAGGTACCGTGGGACAGGGACCCGACTGAACACTGAAGCTTTCTTT	CASRYRGTGTRLNTEAFF
TRBV2	TRBD1	TRBJ1-2	-	15	TGTGCCAGCAGGGAAGGGACAGGGGAATGGTATGGCTACACCTTC	CASREGTGEWYGYTF
TRBV7-2	-	TRBJ2-7	many	15	TGTGCCAGCAGCCGAGGGGTTCAGGGCCCCTACGAGCAGTACTTC	CASSRGVQGPYEQYF
TRBV7-7	-	TRBJ2-1	few	15	TGTGCCAGCAGCTTAGGCGAGACTCCTAACAATGAGCAGTTCTTC	CASSLGETPNNEQFF
TRBV19	-	TRBJ1-1	-	14	TGTGCCAGTAGTCCCCCGGATAGAAACACTGAAGCTTTCTTT	CASSPPDRNTEAFF
TRBV7-8	TRBD1	TRBJ2-1	-	15	TGTGCCACAAGGGGGCGCCCTGGCGCCTACAATGAGCAGTTCTTC	CATRGRPGAYNEQFF
TRBV28	-	TRBJ2-3	-	15	TGTGCCAGCAGTTCCCCGGGTAGCGGTTCAGATACGCAGTATTTT	CASSSPGSGSDTQYF
TRBV11-2	-	TRBJ1-1	few	14	TGTGCCAGCAGCCCGATACAGGGTCGCACTGAAGCTTTCTTT	CASSPIQGRTEAFF
TRBV29-1	-	TRBJ2-7	-	11	TGCAGCGTCCTAGTCTCCTACGAGCAGTACTTC	CSVLVSYEQYF
TRBV6-2/TRBV6-3	-	TRBJ1-5	-	14	TGTGCCAGCAGTTATTCAGAATACAATCAGCCCCAGCATTTT	CASSYSEYNQPQHF
TRBV28	TRBD2	TRBJ2-7	-	17	TGTGCCAGCAGTCTAGGACTAGCGGGAGGATCAAACTACGAGCAGTACTTC	CASSLGLAGGSNYEQYF
TRBV29-1	TRBD2	TRBJ2-3	-	13	TGCAGCGCCGGACTAGCGGAGGGGCATACGCAGTATTTT	CSAGLAEGHTQYF
TRBV7-6	TRBD1	TRBJ1-5	few	14	TGTGCCAGCAGCTTAGGACAGGGCGTAGAGCCCCAGCATTTT	CASSLGQGVEPQHF
TRBV7-2	TRBD1	TRBJ1-1	many	14	TGTGCCAGCAGTCGTCCGGGACAGGGGGCTCAAGCTTTCTTT	CASSRPGQGAQAFF
TRBV4-3	TRBD2	TRBJ2-5	-	19	TGCGCCAGCAGCCATCCCAAGTCCGCTAGCGGGTGGAACCAAGAGACCCAGTACTTC	CASSHPKSASGWNQETQYF
TRBV12-3/TRBV12-4	-	TRBJ2-3	many	15	TGTGCCAGCACTCAACACCCGGGTCCCACAGATACGCAGTATTTT	CASTQHPGPTDTQYF
TRBV30	TRBD1	TRBJ2-5	once	16	TGTGCCTGGAGTGTACTGGGGCAGGGGGAAGAAGAGACCCAGTACTTC	CAWSVLGQGEEETQYF
TRBV28	-	TRBJ2-7	many	13	TGTGCCACCATGCCAGGGATCACCTACGAGCAGTACTTC	CATMPGITYEQYF
TRBV6-1	-	TRBJ2-4	-	14	TGTGCCAGCAGACCGGGACGGGTCAAAAACATTCAGTACTTC	CASRPGRVKNIQYF
TRBV7-6	-	TRBJ2-4	few	16	TGTGCCAGCAGCCTGAGGGGGGTAGGAGCCAAAAACATTCAGTACTTC	CASSLRGVGAKNIQYF
TRBV19	TRBD1	TRBJ2-7	few	17	TGTGCCAGTAGTAGAAAAGCGACAGGGGCGGTCGAGTACGAGCAGTACTTC	CASSRKATGAVEYEQYF
TRBV19	TRBD2	TRBJ2-3	few	16	TGTGCCAGTAGTGCCCTAGCGGGAAGAAGCACAGATACGCAGTATTTT	CASSALAGRSTDTQYF
TRBV9	-	TRBJ2-7	-	14	TGTGCCAGCAGCGTCGGTGGGGGTACGAACGAGCAGTACTTC	CASSVGGGTNEQYF
TRBV11-3	TRBD1	TRBJ1-2	many	15	TGTGCCAGCAGCCCCCGACAGGGCTGGTACTATGGCTACACCTTC	CASSPRQGWYYGYTF
TRBV12-3/TRBV12-4	-	TRBJ2-3	few	17	TGTGCCAGCAGTTCATCCGCTCGCGCCTCTAGCACAGATACGCAGTATTTT	CASSSSARASSTDTQYF
TRBV6-6	-	TRBJ1-3	-	14	TGTGCCAGCAGGGGAAACAGGATCGGAAACACCATATATTTT	CASRGNRIGNTIYF
TRBV7-9	-	TRBJ1-1	-	14	TGTGCCAGCAGCATTATGGGGGGAAACACTGAAGCTTTCTTT	CASSIMGGNTEAFF
TRBV24-1	-	TRBJ2-3	few	15	TGTGCCACCAGTGATTTGTGGCACAGCACAGATACGCAGTATTTT	CATSDLWHSTDTQYF
TRBV20-1	-	TRBJ2-1	-	16	TGCAGTGCTAGAGGGCTGACGACGGATTTCTACAATGAGCAGTTCTTC	CSARGLTTDFYNEQFF
TRBV2	-	TRBJ2-1	few	12	TGTGCCAGCATCCTGGGGGGGCGTGGGCAGTTCTTC	CASILGGRGQFF
TRBV6-2/TRBV6-3	-	TRBJ1-2	few	15	TGTGCCAGCTCCCGATCCGGGACAACTAACTATGGCTACACCTTC	CASSRSGTTNYGYTF
TRBV29-1	TRBD2	TRBJ2-5	-	14	TGCAGCGTTGATCGCGGGAGGGCCAGAGAGACCCAGTACTTC	CSVDRGRARETQYF
TRBV6-2/TRBV6-3	-	TRBJ2-1	many	14	TGTGCCAGCAGTTACTCGCCTACTTACAATGAGCAGTTCTTC	CASSYSPTYNEQFF
TRBV7-2	TRBD2	TRBJ2-5	-	18	TGTGCCAGCAGCTTACTTTCGCGACTAGCGGGGGCGCAGGAGACCCAGTACTTC	CASSLLSRLAGAQETQYF
TRBV5-4	-	TRBJ1-3	-	14	TGTGCCAGCAGCTTTTGGGGTCCTGGAAACACCATATATTTT	CASSFWGPGNTIYF
TRBV5-4	TRBD2	TRBJ2-5	few	15	TGTGCCAGCAGCTTGGATATTAGCGGGACCGAGACCCAGTACTTC	CASSLDISGTETQYF
TRBV14	TRBD2	TRBJ2-3	-	15	TGTGCCAGCAGCCAACTAGCGGGACGGCTGAATACGCAGTATTTT	CASSQLAGRLNTQYF
TRBV7-2	-	TRBJ2-5	-	16	TGTGCCAGCAGCTTTAGGGCCACCGGGAACCAAGAGACCCAGTACTTC	CASSFRATGNQETQYF
TRBV4-1	TRBD2	TRBJ2-1	-	14	TGCGCCAGTGCCGGGACTAGAGGATCCAATGAGCAGTTCTTC	CASAGTRGSNEQFF
TRBV5-1	TRBD2	TRBJ2-5	-	14	TGCGCCAGCAGCCTTGAGCGGGGGTCCGGGACCCAGTACTTC	CASSLERGSGTQYF
TRBV7-2	TRBD2	TRBJ2-1	few	15	TGTGCCAGCAGCTCGGGACTAGCGTGGGGCAATGAGCAGTTCTTC	CASSSGLAWGNEQFF
TRBV29-1	-	TRBJ1-1	-	12	TGCAGCGGCCACAGGGATGAGCCTGAAGCTTTCTTT	CSGHRDEPEAFF
TRBV24-1	-	TRBJ1-4	-	14	TGTGCCACCAGTGATGCGGGGCCTGGGGAAAAACTGTTTTTT	CATSDAGPGEKLFF
TRBV7-2	-	TRBJ1-1	few	15	TGTGCCAGCAGCCCATCACGCTCAATGAACACTGAAGCTTTCTTT	CASSPSRSMNTEAFF